Below, 17 T cell receptor beta chains from the same sample are listed, as sequenced in a study of T cells in Graves' hyperthyroidism and ophthalmopathy. The investigators amplified TCR beta CDR3 regions from RNA transcripts. Researchers ran a first-round RT-PCR on the TCR CDR3 using the HTBI primer set. Each CDR3 protein gets one entry after TCRdb re-called the multiplex PCR reads with MiXCR. Of roughly 740,000 distinct CDR3 sequences listed, less than 20% are singletons. Sequenced input: blood. The source of these receptors is a man aged 18 to 35 with Graves' hyperthyroidism.

This clonotype was detected a few times. V usage is TRBV27 and J usage is TRBJ2-2; D is unresolved. This CDR3 comprises 14 residues. The germline gives CDR1 MNHEY, CDR2 SMNVEV (reference sequence). V was pared by 5 bases and J by 2 bases, with 9 bases between. The CDR3 loop is CASSRLYNTGELFF. As DNA, the CDR3 is TGTGCCAGCAGTAGACTGTATAACACCGGGGAGCTGTTTTTT.

A word on this clonotype: A much larger clone differs from this one at a single base, so this may be a read error. The rearrangement joins TRBV20-1 to TRBJ2-5; D might be TRBD2 (6 bases). The ends were cut back, 3 bases at V and 3 bases at J, with 8 bases in the middle. The CDR3 extends over 12 amino acids. From germline, CDR1 is DFQATT and CDR2 SNEGSKA (reference sequence). The CDR3 bases are TGCAGTGCTAGGGCGGGAAAAGAGACCCAGTACTTC. This sequence encodes CSARAGKETQYF.

This clonotype has ten or more counts. The genes are TRBV15 and TRBJ1-5; possibly TRBD1 for D (5 bases). The CDR3 consists of 16 residues. Germline V lookup: CDR1 LNHNV, CDR2 YYDKDF (reference sequence). V lost 5 bases to trimming and J lost 1 base, with 15 bases between them. The CDR3 DNA sequence: TGTGCCACCAGCCCGTCCCCAGCAGGGAGCAATCAGCCCCAGCATTTT. Residues: CATSPSPAGSNQPQHF. Supplemented by reference TRBV15 and TRBJ1-5, the full variable domain reads DAMVIQNPRYQVTQFGKPVTLSCSQTLNHNVMYWYQQKSSQAPKLLFHYYDKDFNNEADTPDNFQSRRPNTSFCFLDIRSPGLGDTAMYLCATSPSPAGSNQPQHFGDGTRLSIL.

In this sample, this clonotype turned up many times. V and J are TRBV18 and TRBJ1-2; D is unresolved. Germline V gives CDR1 KGHSH, CDR2 LQKENI. There are 13 residues in the CDR3. V lost 5 bases, J lost 2 bases, and 9 bases lay in between. CDR3 sequence reads: CASSASENYGYTF. The CDR3, as DNA: TGTGCCAGCTCAGCCTCAGAGAACTATGGCTACACCTTC.

This clonotype occurred a few times. V is TRBV15 and J is TRBJ1-1, with D possibly matching TRBD1 (5 bases). Trimming left V 1 base short and J 0 bases short, with 9 bases between. Germline V CDR1 and CDR2: LNHNV, YYDKDF (reference sequence). The CDR3 consists of 15 residues. The CDR3 sequence is CATSRVQGVNTEAFF. The CDR3 nucleotides are TGTGCCACCAGCAGAGTCCAGGGTGTGAACACTGAAGCTTTCTTT.

This clonotype was counted at least ten times. The V and J genes are TRBV3-1 and TRBJ1-2; D gene uncertain. Trimming pared 4 bases from V and 4 bases from J, leaving 16 bases between. Germline lookup yields CDR1 LGHDT and CDR2 YNNKEL (reference sequence). The length of the CDR3 is 15 residues. The CDR3 coding sequence is TGTGCCAGCAGCCGTGAGAGGGCACGGTCCTATGGCTACACCTTC. It specifies CASSRERARSYGYTF.

V and J are TRBV30 and TRBJ2-1; no clear D. The V gene's germline CDR1 is GTSNPN and CDR2 SVGIG (reference sequence). The CDR3 has 15 residues. The V end lost 0 bases, the J end lost 0 bases, and 9 bases lay between the germline ends. DNA of the CDR3: TGTGCCTGGAGTGTACCACTGAGCTCCTACAATGAGCAGTTCTTC. Protein product: CAWSVPLSSYNEQFF.

DNA of the CDR3: TGTGCCAGCAGTTTATGGACCGGGACCACAATGAACACTGAAGCTTTCTTT. Translating it yields CASSLWTGTTMNTEAFF. This chain joins TRBV28 and TRBJ1-1; D possibly corresponds to TRBD1 (5 bases). Trimming shortened V by 0 bases and J by 0 bases, and 14 bases separated the two germline ends. Germline loops: CDR1 MDHEN, CDR2 SYDVKM. This CDR3 contains 17 residues.

This clonotype was seen a few times. The chain joins TRBV29-1 to TRBJ2-2; D possibly corresponds to TRBD2 (6 bases). The germline V gene has CDR1 SQVTM and CDR2 ANQGSEA. The V end was cut by 7 bases, the J end by 4 bases, with 13 bases between. This CDR3 region has 13 residues. In DNA, the CDR3 is TGCAGCGGTACCGACGGGGGCACCGGGGAGCTGTTTTTT. Translating gives CSGTDGGTGELFF.

Concerning this clonotype itself: A single base separates this from a much larger clone, so it may be a read error. This chain joins TRBV28 and TRBJ2-7, with TRBD2 identical over 8 bases. J was trimmed by 1 base and V by 4 bases; bases with no gene match: 9. Germline-derived CDR1 and CDR2 are MDHEN and SYDVKM. The CDR3 runs 16 residues. CDR3 DNA sequence: TGTGCCAGCAGTTCCTTCATTAGCGGGGTATCCTACGAGCAGTACTTC. Translated: CASSSFISGVSYEQYF.

The chain joins TRBV4-1 to TRBJ2-5; 9 positions match TRBD1. V shed 1 base, J shed 5 bases, and the junction held 5 bases outside the gene matches. CDR3 length: 15 residues. The germline CDR1 and CDR2 sequences are MGHRA and YSYEKL. CDR3 region: CASSQVQGAVETQYF. Here the CDR3 DNA reads TGCGCCAGCAGCCAAGTACAGGGGGCGGTGGAGACCCAGTACTTC.

At least ten counts were recorded for this clonotype. The chain is built from TRBV7-9 and TRBJ2-3; D might be TRBD2 (6 bases). Trimming left V 3 bases short and J 0 bases short, with 10 bases between. The CDR3 length is 15 residues. The germline V gene has CDR1 SEHNR and CDR2 FQNEAQ (reference sequence). The CDR3, as DNA: TGTGCCAGCAGCTTCCGGGACTCTAGCACAGATACGCAGTATTTT. The encoded protein is CASSFRDSSTDTQYF.

This clonotype was picked up many times. The chain uses TRBV12-3 or TRBV12-4 and TRBJ2-1; D not certain. Trimming stripped 3 bases from V and 0 bases from J, with 9 bases between. CDR3 length: 15 amino acids. The chain's CDR3 is CASSFVLSSYNEQFF. DNA for the CDR3: TGTGCCAGCAGTTTTGTCCTCAGCTCCTACAATGAGCAGTTCTTC.

This clonotype was observed many times. V gene TRBV29-1 combines with J gene TRBJ2-3, with D possibly being TRBD2 (6 bases). This CDR3 comprises 11 residues. Trimming took 5 bases from V and 9 from J, leaving 12 bases between them. Per the germline V gene, CDR1 is SQVTM and CDR2 is ANQGSEA. The chain's CDR3 is CSVQTGGTQYF. Here the CDR3 DNA reads TGCAGCGTTCAAACAGGAGGGACGCAGTATTTT.

This clonotype showed up just a few times. The chain combines TRBV7-8 with TRBJ1-5, with 7 bases matching TRBD1. The germline V gene encodes CDR1 SGHVS and CDR2 FQNEAQ. The CDR3 loop spans 15 amino acids. Unmatched junction bases numbered 4, after V lost 4 bases and J lost 1 base. The CDR3 here is CASSSTGTSNQPQHF. The CDR3 DNA sequence: TGTGCCAGCAGCTCGACAGGGACGAGCAATCAGCCCCAGCATTTT.

This clonotype was seen a few times. This chain links TRBV2 with TRBJ2-7; 7 bases fit TRBD2. The CDR3 sequence is 13 residues long. V shed 0 bases and J 7 bases; nucleotides not matched to a gene: 3. Germline loops: CDR1 SNHLY, CDR2 FYNNEI. CDR3 nucleotides: TGTGCCAGCAGTGAAGCTCCACTAGCGGAGCAGTACTTC. Translated: CASSEAPLAEQYF.

This clonotype was detected a few times. The chain links TRBV9 to TRBJ2-7; 9 bases are shared with TRBD2. The germline gives CDR1 SGDLS, CDR2 YYNGEE. Trimming removed 0 bases from V and 2 bases from J; junction bases left unmatched: 6. This CDR3 has 16 amino acids. The CDR3 region has the DNA TGTGCCAGCAGCGTAGCTGGACTAGCGATACCCTACGAGCAGTACTTC. Translation: CASSVAGLAIPYEQYF.